The entry below describes one T cell receptor beta chain. The table lists this clone with a count of one. The specificity of this receptor is unknown. It has no much larger one-base neighbor in the sample; base qualities were not kept. The cohort comprised 550 to 700 healthy bone marrow donors. At the time of sampling, all cohort members were nominally healthy, though unrecorded immune exposures were likely present. The donor was CMV seropositive and belonged to the group of 250 to 300 seropositive cohort members. Every donor gave a peripheral blood sample, and the peripheral blood mononuclear cells from that sample were used for TCR beta sequencing. The Qiagen DNeasy Blood Extraction Kit was used to extract genomic DNA from the blood cell samples. The sample comes from a study of cytomegalovirus exposure and HLA in healthy donors (dated by TCRdb to between 2016 and 2019). Context from the whole study: According to an earlier analysis of several hundred of the donors, some 180 million T cells yielded 90 million to 140 million unique TCR beta sequences and less than 300 Gb of sequence data. Of the roughly 390 genotyped donors, approximately 83% fell in the genetic ancestry cluster associated with self-reported Caucasian donors. In a later analysis, previously published TCR beta repertoires from 550 to 750 donors were re-analyzed and high-resolution HLA genotyping was added so that TCR occurrence patterns could be studied. In an earlier analysis of around 540 of the donors, high-throughput TCR beta sequencing was used to judge whether each TCR beta V gene segment behaved as functional or pseudogenic. In addition to the first cohort of around 670 subjects, a separate validation cohort of 120 different subjects was used. Both class I and class II loci were covered by HLA typing, at four-digit resolution. Approximately 330 gigabases of sequencing data and about 92 million unique TCR sequences made up an early release that covered nearly 650 HLA-typed donors. The study profiled the T cell repertoires of 500 to 800 subjects by immunosequencing and related them to cytomegalovirus serostatus. A later genetic analysis took genome-wide SNP genotypes for about three fifths of the 666 donors and used that subset as a discovery cohort. The aim of the study was to test whether cataloging public T cell receptors could identify signatures of past pathogen exposure. Several DR-DQ haplotypes were treated as single units for association and clustering because of strong linkage in the cohort. Typing coverage differed by locus: A, B, C, DRB1 and DQB1 were typed in roughly 620-640 donors, DQA1 in 522, DPA1 in around 580, and DPB1 in 400 to 490. Donor age, sex, ethnicity and CMV serostatus were collected together with the repertoire data. Across about 370 genotyped donors of the cohort, an average of approximately 220,000 unique TCR beta nucleotide sequences per donor were sequenced, and roughly a sixth of those sequences were non-productive. Rather than using new phenotypic data, the later analysis identified candidate immune exposures from TCR beta sequences and from how often those sequences occurred across donors. All discovery cohort repertoires had been generated using a single sequencing platform. To predict cytomegalovirus infection status, the study brought together high-throughput TCR immunosequencing, statistical association of individual TCRs with disease status, and machine learning. Broader findings and caveats from the paper: A further reported finding was that TCR beta sequences accurately predicted the HLA-A and HLA-B alleles for most subjects in the first cohort. A later analysis found that TCR association rates varied across HLA loci, with DRB1 alleles showing the most associated TCRs and HLA-C alleles the fewest. In both the original and validation cohorts, the classifier was reported to diagnose cytomegalovirus status with high specificity and sensitivity. When HLA alleles, especially DR and DQ, strongly co-occurred, attributing TCR associations to individual alleles was difficult. The authors suggested that the approach could potentially be generalized to other disease states and immunological phenotypes. In a later genetic analysis, a missense DCLRE1C variant was associated with V-gene and J-gene trimming of TCR beta chains, and the association was replicated in an independent cohort. The cohort was sequenced for TCR beta chains only, and without alpha or paired-chain data the features that could be detected were limited. HLA typing was unavailable for some donors at each locus, so association tests used only the typed subset. A total of roughly 160 TCR beta chains were listed by the study as associated with cytomegalovirus. For the cohort, immune exposure information was limited to CMV serostatus. A later analysis associated about 17,000 TCR beta sequences with specific HLA alleles at a false discovery rate of 0.05. Some IMGT-functional V segments, including TRBV6-2 and TRBV6-3, could not be told apart with the 87-base-pair reads, so those segments were excluded. Presence/absence analyses assumed roughly uniform sequencing depth across donors, an assumption that may not hold. According to a later analysis, most CMV-associated TCR beta chains appeared to be HLA-restricted, and the HLA associations seemed to be driven largely by CMV exposure. In a later genetic analysis, fewer N-insertions in productive TCRs were reported among donors in an Asian-associated ancestry cluster than the roughly 640-donor mean. In vitro tests confirmed that a few of the cytomegalovirus-associated TCR beta chains recognize cytomegalovirus antigens. In a later analysis, several top co-occurrence clusters were reported to appear linked to parvovirus B19, influenza, CMV and Epstein-Barr virus. Linkage disequilibrium might explain the correlated functional status among segregating V segments, but an unknown experimental factor could not be excluded. Across donors, most TCR sequences were observed very rarely, whereas some public TCRs were present in many individuals. Over 15 rarely observed V segments, including chromosome 9 orphons, were excluded from the earlier analysis of some 590 of the donors because counts were too low. The sequencing pipeline was judged likely to have produced a cluster of highly shared sequence variants as a technical artifact. In an earlier analysis of approximately 600 of the donors, most TCR beta V segments were observed in productive rearrangements about 87% or about 30% of the time, broadly matching IMGT annotations. In a later analysis, HLA-associated TCR beta chains were found to be more clonally expanded and to have lower generation probabilities than equally common non-associated chains.

Library preparation employed the immunoSEQ multiplex PCR assay. A mixture of 60 forward primers for TCR Vbeta segments and 13 reverse primers for TCR Jbeta segments was used in the multiplex PCR. A multiplex PCR assay on genomic DNA amplified the CDR3 region of rearranged TCR beta genes. On the Illumina HiSeq System, the amplified TCR beta libraries were sequenced as 87-base-pair reads. In the original analysis: A later analysis tallied 80 million to 95 million unique TCR beta chains across the 666 repertoires, and around 10 million of those chains were shared by two or more donors. A nearest-neighbor algorithm error-corrected the raw reads and collapsed the reads into unique sequences, merging closely related sequences to remove PCR and sequencing errors. V, D and J gene segments were assigned by aligning CDR3 sequences to IMGT reference sequences. For a sequence to be retained, a match of at least six nucleotides to both a V gene segment and a J gene segment was required. Rearrangements were called productive when the CDR3 lacked stop codons and stayed in frame with V and J; all others were non-productive. CDR3 was defined by IMGT convention, running from the second conserved V-encoded cysteine to the conserved J-encoded phenylalanine. The earlier analysis of more than 450 of the donors excluded sequences that lacked an unambiguous match to a single V gene segment. An earlier analysis of several hundred of the donors called V segments functional above 56.7% productive rearrangements and segregating when the between-donor standard deviation exceeded 5%. A statistical classification framework was built for diagnosing cytomegalovirus status from the catalog of TCR beta chain sequences. In a later analysis, V and J genes were assigned by comparing TCR nucleotide sequences against IMGT/GENE-DB human TR gene sequences. A later analysis assigned CDR3 sequences and most-parsimonious VDJ recombination scenarios with the TCRdist pipeline. In a later analysis, every TCR beta chain was defined by the combination of its CDR3 amino acid sequence and its V-gene family, and reads without a unique V-gene family were dropped. To address suspected cross-contamination and a sequencing artifact, a later analysis removed 592 highly shared, low-generation-probability nucleotide sequences. In a later analysis, a clonal expansion index was calculated for each public chain from normalized within-repertoire ranks of inferred template counts. A later analysis computed generation probabilities with a VDJ recombination model fitted to out-of-frame rearrangements, and checked the results against IGoR. Hypergeometric tests were used in a later analysis to score TCR-TCR, TCR-HLA and TCR-CMV co-occurrence, with a repertoire-size bias correction applied to the TCR pairs. In a later analysis, false discovery rates were estimated by permuting HLA or CMV assignments 20 times. In a later analysis, co-occurring TCRs were grouped using DBSCAN, with TCRdist sequence similarity added in when clustering inside HLA-allele-positive subsets. Repertoires with fewer than 30,000 or more than 120,000 public chains were left out of co-occurrence clustering, as were a handful of repertoires with anomalous nucleotide sharing. TCRdb obtained this table from immuneACCESS and retained in-frame rearrangements with V and J assigned. These tables miss some clones; where compared with another copy, unresolved V genes account for less than half of the shortfall, and the remainder is unexplained. Clone size and the V and J calls come from that table; the DNA yielded D and trimming. The sample data list around 100,000 clones, and approximately 82% of these were observed just once. The ten largest clones represent 22% of the sample.

V is shortened by 1 base, J by 4 bases, and the region joining them spans 16 bases. The CDR3 covers 16 residues, taking in both the cysteine and the phenylalanine. Only the CDR3 DNA stays, 48 bases, in frame from base 1. In the germline V gene (reference sequence), CDR1 corresponds to SSHAT and CDR2 to FNYEAQ. Sequenced input: PBMCs. The V gene is TRBV7-7 and the J gene is TRBJ2-5; possibly the D gene is TRBD1, per 6 matching bases. This sequence was found in a man aged 25-45 years in good health and CMV-seropositive. CDR3 protein: CASSLGGIRGGETQYF. Read as DNA, the sequence is TGTGCCAGCAGCTTAGGGGGGATACGAGGGGGAGAGACCCAGTACTTC.